The next 30 T cell receptor beta chains were all read from a single sample in a study of a mutant IDH1 vaccine in newly diagnosed glioma. Clones were sequenced by immunoSEQ multiplex PCR, and TCRdb holds only the in-frame ones, with some missing. The profile shows tens of thousands of clones, roughly 90% of them singletons. Sample time point: baseline, week 1 (first vaccination visit). Treatment denoted: pre-vaccination baseline after standard-of-care therapy. This specimen was PBMCs, taken from a glioma patient treated with radiotherapy, temozolomide or both. The receptors derive from a man between 35 and 55 years old with glioma.

The chain couples TRBV9 to TRBJ2-7; no firm D call. Trimming pared 0 bases from V and 4 bases from J, leaving 5 bases between. The germline V gene has CDR1 SGDLS and CDR2 YYNGEE. The CDR3 spans 12 residues. The CDR3, as DNA: TGTGCCAGCAGCGTAGGAGAATACGAGCAGTACTTC. It is translated as CASSVGEYEQYF.

Details on this clone: An end of the junction does not agree with germline; a read error may underlie this. V usage is TRBV16 and J usage is TRBJ2-1, with 10 bases aligning to TRBD2. The CDR3 length is 15 residues. Germline CDR1 KGHSY, CDR2 FQNENV. DNA of the CDR3: TGTGCCAGCACCCAAGCGGGAGGGAGTTACAATGAGCAGTTCTTC. Translation: CASTQAGGSYNEQFF. Using reference TRBV16 and TRBJ2-1 for the parts outside the CDR3, the full variable domain is GEEVAQTPKHLVRGEGQKAKLYCAPIKGHSYVFWYQQVLKNEFKFLISFQNENVFDETGMPKERFSAKCLPNSPCSLEIQATKLEDSAVYFCASTQAGGSYNEQFFGPGTRLTVL.

V gene TRBV2 combines with J gene TRBJ1-1; unclear D gene. The CDR3 is made up of 15 amino acids. V was shortened by 0 bases and J by 3 bases, with 11 bases between the two germline ends. CDR1 is SNHLY, CDR2 FYNNEI, per germline. Here the CDR3 reads CASSEALGRDTEAFF. The CDR3 nucleotides are TGTGCCAGCAGTGAAGCCCTAGGACGGGACACTGAAGCTTTCTTT.

The sample holds a few counts of this clone. The CDR3 bases are TGTGCCACCAGCAGAGGACAGGGGCTCTCTATGGGTACTGAAGCTTTCTTT. This translates into CATSRGQGLSMGTEAFF. V is TRBV15 and J is TRBJ1-1; 8 nucleotides line up with TRBD1. Germline V gives CDR1 LNHNV, CDR2 YYDKDF (reference sequence). This CDR3 spans 17 amino acids. The V gene end was trimmed by 1 base and the J gene end by 5 bases; junction bases not matched to a gene: 12.

Written as DNA, the CDR3 is TGTGCCAGCAGCTTGGAAAAGGGTGGGGGGACTGAAGCTTTCTTT. It codes for CASSLEKGGGTEAFF. The rearrangement links TRBV5-4 to TRBJ1-1; weak D call: TRBD1 (5 bases). This CDR3 region has 15 residues. Trimming removed 0 bases from V and 5 bases from J, with 14 bases in between. Germline CDR1 SGHNT, CDR2 YYREEE (reference sequence).

This chain joins TRBV11-3 and TRBJ2-2; the D is unclear. Looked up from germline, CDR1 is SGHNT and CDR2 is YENEEA. The CDR3 extends over 16 amino acids. The ends were cut back, 1 base at V and 0 bases at J, with 9 bases in the middle. CDR3: CASSLVGQANTGELFF. As DNA, the CDR3 is TGTGCCAGCAGCTTAGTCGGGCAGGCGAACACCGGGGAGCTGTTTTTT. Full variable domain (outside the CDR3, taken from reference TRBV11-3 and TRBJ2-2): EAGVVQSPRYKIIEKKQPVAFWCNPISGHNTLYWYLQNLGQGPELLIRYENEEAVDDSQLPKDRFSAERLKGVDSTLKIQPAELGDSAVYLCASSLVGQANTGELFFGEGSRLTVL.

V gene TRBV5-1 combines with J gene TRBJ2-1; no clear D. CDR3 length: 13 residues. CDR1 SGHRS and CDR2 YFSETQ come from the germline V gene. V was pared by 0 bases and J by 6 bases, with 7 bases between. CDR3: CASSLVIGNEQFF. The CDR3 region has the DNA TGCGCCAGCAGCTTGGTTATCGGCAATGAGCAGTTCTTC.

The rearrangement uses TRBV5-1 and TRBJ2-1; weak D call: TRBD2 (6 bases). The CDR3 consists of 17 residues. Germline V CDR1 and CDR2: SGHRS, YFSETQ. Deletions cut 3 bases from V and 2 bases from J, with 18 bases between. CDR3 loop: CASSSHRRRETYNEQFF. CDR3 nucleotides: TGCGCCAGCAGCTCACACAGACGGAGGGAGACCTACAATGAGCAGTTCTTC.

The chain carries TRBV7-2 and TRBJ2-2; D ambiguous. CDR3 size: 14 residues. V was shortened by 7 bases and J by 4 bases, with 13 bases between the two germline ends. The germline V gene encodes CDR1 SGHTA and CDR2 FQGNSA. CDR3 amino acids: CASILGPVTGELFF. Written as DNA, the CDR3 is TGTGCCAGCATCCTCGGCCCGGTCACCGGGGAGCTGTTTTTT. Full variable domain (rest looked up from reference TRBV7-2 and TRBJ2-2): GAGVSQSPSNKVTEKGKDVELRCDPISGHTALYWYRQSLGQGLEFLIYFQGNSAPDKSGLPSDRFSAERTGGSVSTLTIQRTQQEDSAVYLCASILGPVTGELFFGEGSRLTVL.

This clone occurred a few times. For the CDR3, the DNA is TGTGCCAGCAGTGCCTCATTAGCGGGAGGCGCTATACCTACGCAGTATTTT. Amino acid sequence: CASSASLAGGAIPTQYF. This chain links TRBV2 with TRBJ2-3; 10 nucleotides align to TRBD2. Germline V gene sequence: CDR1 SNHLY, CDR2 FYNNEI. V gave up 4 bases and J gave up 8 bases; unmatched junction bases: 15. There are 17 residues in the CDR3.

J is TRBJ1-5 and V is TRBV11-1; D unresolved. The CDR3 sequence is 13 residues long. The V end lost 5 bases, the J end lost 3 bases, and 8 bases lay between the germline ends. Germline V gives CDR1 SGHAT, CDR2 FQDESV (reference sequence). DNA for the CDR3: TGTGCCAGCAGCCCCAGCAACAATCAGCCCCAGCATTTT. Translated, it gives CASSPSNNQPQHF.

The rearrangement uses TRBV6-1 and TRBJ2-7, with D possibly being TRBD1 (6 bases). Germline lookup yields CDR1 MNHNS and CDR2 SASEGT. The ends were cut back, 6 bases at V and 4 bases at J, with 19 bases in the middle. This CDR3 spans 15 amino acids. CDR3 sequence reads: CASSPRGGGGYEQYF. The DNA of the CDR3 is TGTGCCAGCAGCCCCAGAGGTGGGGGCGGGTACGAGCAGTACTTC.

This clone was detected once. The rearrangement links TRBV6-1 to TRBJ1-2; 10 bases map to TRBD1. The CDR3 contains 14 residues. CDR1 and CDR2 (germline): MNHNS, SASEGT. V trimming: 6 bases; J trimming: 8 bases; junction bases outside the gene matches: 9. The CDR3 protein is CASRVGQGGYGYTF. CDR3 coding DNA: TGTGCCAGCAGGGTAGGACAGGGGGGTTACGGCTACACCTTC.

The CDR3 sequence: CASSLSSGRNYEQYF. For the CDR3, the DNA is TGTGCCAGTAGTCTATCTAGCGGCCGAAACTACGAGCAGTACTTC. This chain links TRBV19 with TRBJ2-7; 7 bases are a match to TRBD2. V trimming: 5 bases; J trimming: 3 bases; junction bases outside the gene matches: 10. The germline V gene has CDR1 LNHDA and CDR2 SQIVND (reference sequence). The CDR3 covers 15 residues.

V and J are TRBV4-3 and TRBJ2-2; D might be TRBD2 (6 bases). V was pared by 3 bases and J by 2 bases, with 13 bases between. The CDR3 consists of 16 residues. CDR1 is LGHNA, CDR2 YSLEER, per germline. CDR3 DNA sequence: TGCGCCAGCAGCCAGCCCATAGCGGCCAACACCGGGGAGCTGTTTTTT. Translating it yields CASSQPIAANTGELFF.

This rearrangement joins TRBV6-6 to TRBJ2-7; unclear D gene. Trimming removed 6 bases from V and 2 bases from J, with 11 bases in between. This CDR3 spans 13 amino acids. In germline, CDR1 is MNHNY, CDR2 SVGAGI (reference sequence). CDR3 DNA: TGTGCCAGCAGGTCCAGGACCGCCTACGAGCAGTACTTC. Translated, it gives CASRSRTAYEQYF.

CDR3 in amino acids: CASSLGLAFRSTDTQYF. The DNA of the CDR3 is TGCGCCAGCAGCTTGGGACTAGCCTTTCGGAGCACAGATACGCAGTATTTT. This sequence joins TRBV5-1 and TRBJ2-3; 7 bases are a match to TRBD2. The CDR3 is made up of 17 amino acids. Germline V gene data show CDR1 as SGHRS and CDR2 as YFSETQ. V dropped 0 bases and J dropped 0; count of bases not matched to a gene: 7.

The chain employs TRBV7-2 and TRBJ1-5; 8 bases align to TRBD1. Germline V CDR1 and CDR2: SGHTA, FQGNSA. CDR3 length equals 14 residues. V was pared by 5 bases and J by 4 bases, with 4 bases of the junction left unmatched. The DNA of the CDR3 is TGTGCCAGCAGCCCGGACAGGGTGAATCAGCCCCAGCATTTT. Residues: CASSPDRVNQPQHF.

J is TRBJ1-4 and V is TRBV4-3; unclear D gene. Trimming removed 0 bases at V and 7 bases at J, with 9 bases between. The CDR3 runs to 14 residues. From germline, CDR1 is LGHNA and CDR2 YSLEER. The CDR3 DNA reads TGCGCCAGCAGCCAAGACAGTTCTGGTGAAAAACTGTTTTTT. It yields the protein CASSQDSSGEKLFF.

The V and J genes are TRBV5-4 and TRBJ2-1; the match to TRBD2 covers 11 bases. V shed 4 bases and J 4 bases; nucleotides not matched to a gene: 7. This CDR3 has 16 residues. Germline V gives CDR1 SGHNT, CDR2 YYREEE (reference sequence). CDR3 protein: CASSGEGLAVYNEQFF. CDR3 nucleotides: TGTGCCAGCAGCGGCGAGGGACTAGCGGTGTACAATGAGCAGTTCTTC.

V and J are TRBV6-5 and TRBJ2-7, with 11 nucleotides matching TRBD2. Germline values: CDR1 MNHEY, CDR2 SVGAGI. The CDR3 covers 16 residues. V was clipped by 0 bases and J by 3 bases; unmatched bases: 4. Here the CDR3 DNA reads TGTGCCAGCAGTTACTCGAGAACTAGCGGGGGCTACGAGCAGTACTTC. Translating gives CASSYSRTSGGYEQYF.

This chain links TRBV7-9 with TRBJ2-7; D is perhaps TRBD2 (6 bases). V lost 1 base and J lost 2, with 12 bases in between. The CDR3 is 15 amino acids. Looked up from germline, CDR1 is SEHNR and CDR2 is FQNEAQ (reference sequence). The CDR3 sequence is CASSLVGGGPYEQYF. Written as DNA, the CDR3 is TGTGCCAGCAGCTTAGTGGGGGGAGGACCCTACGAGCAGTACTTC.

The chain is built from TRBV6-1 and TRBJ2-3, with 12 nucleotides matching TRBD2. The V gene's germline CDR1 is MNHNS and CDR2 SASEGT. The V and J ends lost 11 bases and 3 bases, in that order; junction bases with no gene match: 6. The CDR3 consists of 14 residues. CDR3 in DNA: TGTGCCGGAAGACTAGCGGGAGTAACAGATACGCAGTATTTT. Amino acids: CAGRLAGVTDTQYF.

The V and J genes are TRBV7-9 and TRBJ1-4; 11 nucleotides line up with TRBD1. The junction had 3 bases not matched to a gene; V was cut back by 5 bases and J by 1 base. Germline CDR1 is SEHNR and CDR2 is FQNEAQ (reference sequence). The CDR3 runs to 16 residues. CDR3 in amino acids: CASSTGTGGTNEKLFF. In DNA, the CDR3 is TGTGCCAGCAGCACCGGGACAGGGGGAACTAATGAAAAACTGTTTTTT.

The gene calls are TRBV5-4 and TRBJ1-1; TRBD1 matches 8 bases. V was pared by 1 base and J by 0 bases, with 11 bases of the junction left unmatched. This CDR3 region has 18 residues. Germline CDR1 reads SGHNT; CDR2 reads YYREEE (reference sequence). The CDR3 DNA reads TGTGCCAGCAGCTTGTCAATCGGGACAGGAAGGGTGAACACTGAAGCTTTCTTT. Amino acid sequence: CASSLSIGTGRVNTEAFF.

This clone appeared once. This sequence joins TRBV5-1 and TRBJ1-5, with D maybe TRBD1 (6 bases). The CDR3 has 14 amino acids. Trimming pared 4 bases from V and 6 bases from J, leaving 14 bases between. Looked up from germline, CDR1 is SGHRS and CDR2 is YFSETQ. CDR3 loop: CASSIQGGGQPQHF. In nucleotides, the CDR3 is TGCGCCAGCAGCATACAGGGAGGGGGTCAGCCCCAGCATTTT.

The gene calls are TRBV6-1 and TRBJ2-3; perhaps TRBD1 as D (5 bases). CDR1 and CDR2 from the germline V gene are MNHNS and SASEGT. CDR3 length: 16 amino acids. V was clipped by 0 bases and J by 4 bases, with 14 bases between them. The CDR3 loop reads CASSEAQGAGSDTQYF. CDR3 DNA sequence: TGTGCCAGCAGTGAAGCGCAAGGGGCTGGGTCAGATACGCAGTATTTT.

This rearrangement joins TRBV14 to TRBJ2-1; 9 positions agree with TRBD2. The CDR3 contains 15 residues. V trimming: 4 bases; J trimming: 7 bases; junction bases outside the gene matches: 8. Germline lookup yields CDR1 SGHDN and CDR2 FVKESK. This chain's CDR3 is CASSPQFTSGNEQFF. The CDR3 region has the DNA TGTGCCAGCAGCCCTCAATTCACTAGCGGGAATGAGCAGTTCTTC.

The genes are TRBV11-1 and TRBJ1-1; the D gene is possibly TRBD1 (5 bases). Germline V gene data show CDR1 as SGHAT and CDR2 as FQDESV (reference sequence). V lost 4 bases and J lost 1, with 10 bases in between. The CDR3 sequence is 14 residues long. CDR3 sequence: CASSWDGRNTEAFF. CDR3 bases: TGTGCCAGCAGCTGGGACGGCAGGAACACTGAAGCTTTCTTT.

The J gene is TRBJ2-7, the V gene TRBV6-5; TRBD1 matches at 10 bases. CDR1 is MNHEY, CDR2 SVGAGI, per germline. The CDR3 has 16 residues. V gave up 0 bases and J gave up 4 bases; unmatched junction bases: 6. This CDR3 reads CASSYSLTGGAYEQYF. CDR3 nucleotides: TGTGCCAGCAGTTACTCGTTGACAGGGGGCGCGTACGAGCAGTACTTC.